This T cell receptor beta chain was documented in a study of radiation and T cells in renal cell carcinoma. Documented time point: baseline pretreatment blood. The treatment here: 15 Gy SBRT to primary tumor, nephrectomy 4 weeks later. This renal cell carcinoma was of the clear cell type. The protocol was immunoSEQ multiplex PCR, while the TCRdb copy is restricted to in-frame clones and leaves out a portion. Among 130,000 to 150,000 clones listed, around 89% were seen once. CDR1 is SGHAT, CDR2 FQDESV, per germline (reference sequence). The CDR3 is made up of 13 amino acids. V dropped 5 bases and J dropped 6 bases, with 14 bases sitting between them.

The specimen was blood, collected from a patient whose treatment included radiotherapy and nephrectomy. The TCR was taken from a woman in her 70s with renal cell carcinoma. The chain carries TRBV11-1 and TRBJ2-7, with D possibly called TRBD1 or TRBD2 (6 bases each). In DNA form, the CDR3 reads TGTGCCAGCAGCCCAGCCGAGGGGGGCGAGCAGTACTTC. This gives the protein CASSPAEGGEQYF. Together with reference TRBV11-1 and TRBJ2-7, the CDR3 gives the full variable domain: EAEVAQSPRYKITEKSQAVAFWCDPISGHATLYWYRQILGQGPELLVQFQDESVVDDSQLPKDRFSAERLKGVDSTLKIQPAELGDSAMYLCASSPAEGGEQYFGPGTRLTVT.